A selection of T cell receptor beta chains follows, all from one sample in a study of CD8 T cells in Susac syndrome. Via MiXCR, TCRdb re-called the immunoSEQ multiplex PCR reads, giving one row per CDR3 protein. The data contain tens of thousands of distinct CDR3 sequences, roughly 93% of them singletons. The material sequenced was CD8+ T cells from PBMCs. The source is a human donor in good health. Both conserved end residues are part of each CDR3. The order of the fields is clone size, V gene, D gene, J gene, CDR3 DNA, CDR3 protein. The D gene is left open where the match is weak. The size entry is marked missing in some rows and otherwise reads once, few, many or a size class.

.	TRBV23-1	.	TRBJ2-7	TGCGCCAGCAGTCCATACCCTAGCCAGGACGAGCAGTACTTC	CASSPYPSQDEQYF
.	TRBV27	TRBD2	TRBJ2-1	TGTGCCAGCAGCCCACTAGCGTCGAATGAGCAGTTCTTC	CASSPLASNEQFF
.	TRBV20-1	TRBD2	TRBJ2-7	TGCAGTGCTAGAGATTACCTAGCGGGAGACTACGAGCAGTACTTC	CSARDYLAGDYEQYF
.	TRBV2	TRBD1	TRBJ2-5	TGTGCCAGCCACCCGGGACAGGGGGCCCAAGAGACCCAGTACTTC	CASHPGQGAQETQYF
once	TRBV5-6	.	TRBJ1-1	TGTGCCAGCAGCCTCCCCCGGGGGGGGAACACTGAAGCTTTCTTT	CASSLPRGGNTEAFF
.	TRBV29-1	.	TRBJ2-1	TGCAGCGTTACCCCCTACAATGAGCAGTTCTTC	CSVTPYNEQFF
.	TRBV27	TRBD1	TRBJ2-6	TGTGCCAGCAGTACCCGGACAGGATTTGGGGCCAACGTCCTGACTTTC	CASSTRTGFGANVLTF
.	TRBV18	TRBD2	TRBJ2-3	TGTGCCAGCTCGCCTTCAACCCAGCGGGATCTCTCAGATACGCAGTATTTT	CASSPSTQRDLSDTQYF
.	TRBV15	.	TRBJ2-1	TGTGCCACCAGCAGAGGGGAGGTGTATGAGCAGTTCTTC	CATSRGEVYEQFF
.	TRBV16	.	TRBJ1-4	TGTGCCAGCAGCCAATCGACAGTTCCCAATTCCAGAGATGAAAAACTGTTTTTT	CASSQSTVPNSRDEKLFF
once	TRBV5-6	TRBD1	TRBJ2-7	TGTGCCAGCAGCTCAGACAGGGGGTCTTACTACTACGAGCAGTACTTC	CASSSDRGSYYYEQYF
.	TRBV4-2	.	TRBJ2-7	TGTGCCAGCAGCCAAGAAGTCGGGACGGCTACCTACGAGCAGTACTTC	CASSQEVGTATYEQYF
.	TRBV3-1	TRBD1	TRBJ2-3	TGTGCCAGCAGCCAAGATTACGGGACAGAGGCTTTTTCGCAGTATTTT	CASSQDYGTEAFSQYF
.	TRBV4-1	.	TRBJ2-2	TGCGCCAGCAGCTTGGGCTTCGGCACCGGGGAGCTGTTTTTT	CASSLGFGTGELFF
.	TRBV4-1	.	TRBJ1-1	TGCGCCAGCAGCCAAATGCCTGGTAACACTGAAGCTTTCTTT	CASSQMPGNTEAFF
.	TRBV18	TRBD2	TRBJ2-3	TGTGCCAGCTCACCACCCCCACTAGCGGGCCTAGATACGCAGTATTTT	CASSPPPLAGLDTQYF
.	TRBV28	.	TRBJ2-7	TGTGCCAGCACATCTCCAACCGGGGGAATCTACGAGCAGTACTTC	CASTSPTGGIYEQYF
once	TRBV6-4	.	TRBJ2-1	TGTGCCAGCAGCCAGAGCTCCCCAAGCTCCTACAATGAGCAGTTCTTC	CASSQSSPSSYNEQFF
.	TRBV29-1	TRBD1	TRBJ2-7	TGCAGCGTACCAGGACAGGGGGGATTCGACGAGCAGTACTTC	CSVPGQGGFDEQYF
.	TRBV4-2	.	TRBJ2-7	TGTGCCAGCAGCGAGGGGGGGGAGCAGTACTTC	CASSEGGEQYF
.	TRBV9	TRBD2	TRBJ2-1	TGTGCCAGCAGCCACGGAGGGGCTAGCGGGAGGGTATATGAGCAGTTCTTC	CASSHGGASGRVYEQFF
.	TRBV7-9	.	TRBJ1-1	TGTGCCAGCAGCTTAGTGTCAGGGGCAGGGACTGAAGCTTTCTTT	CASSLVSGAGTEAFF
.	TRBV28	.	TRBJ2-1	TGTGCCAGCAGTCCGGGAGTAAGCTCCTACAATGAGCAGTTCTTC	CASSPGVSSYNEQFF
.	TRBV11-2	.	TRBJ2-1	TGTGCCAGCAGCTTGGCAGGGGTTCAGTTCTTC	CASSLAGVQFF
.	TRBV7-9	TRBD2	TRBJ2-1	TGTGCCAGCAGACCGGGACTAGCGGGCAATGAGCAGTTCTTC	CASRPGLAGNEQFF
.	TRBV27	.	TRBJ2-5	TGTGCCAGTAGTTTGGGAAAGACCCAGTACTTC	CASSLGKTQYF
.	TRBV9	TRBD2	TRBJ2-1	TGTGCCAGCACGACCCTGGGACTAGCGGGAGGGCCGATCAATGAGCAGTTCTTC	CASTTLGLAGGPINEQFF
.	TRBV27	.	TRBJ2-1	TGTGCCAGCAGGCTAACCGGGGCGGGCGAGCAGTTCTTC	CASRLTGAGEQFF
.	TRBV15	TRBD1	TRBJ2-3	TGTGCCACCGGGGGGACAGGGACCACAGATACGCAGTATTTT	CATGGTGTTDTQYF
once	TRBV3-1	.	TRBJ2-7	TGTGCCAGCAGCCAAGATCGGCCGCCAGCGGGCCGAAGCCACGAGCAGTACTTC	CASSQDRPPAGRSHEQYF
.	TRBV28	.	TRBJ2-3	TGTGCCAGCAGCCGGGACTCCAACACAGATACGCAGTATTTT	CASSRDSNTDTQYF
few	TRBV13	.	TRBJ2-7	TGTGCCAGCAGCTTAGCGGGTGAACGGGCCTCCTACGAGCAGTACTTC	CASSLAGERASYEQYF
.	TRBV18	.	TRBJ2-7	TGTGCCAGCTCACTCTCGGACTATTGGGCATACGAGCAGTACTTC	CASSLSDYWAYEQYF
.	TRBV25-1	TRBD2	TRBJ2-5	TGTGCCACCGGACTAGCGGGAGAGACCCAGTACTTC	CATGLAGETQYF
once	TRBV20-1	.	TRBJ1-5	TGCAGTGCTCCCCTTCGAGGGTCCCAGCATTTT	CSAPLRGSQHF
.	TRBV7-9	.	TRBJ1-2	TGTGCCAGCAGCTTATTCCGGGGGGGCTACACCTTC	CASSLFRGGYTF
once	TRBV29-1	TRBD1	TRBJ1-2	TGCAGCGTTGACCGAGGGGGCGATGGCTACACCTTC	CSVDRGGDGYTF
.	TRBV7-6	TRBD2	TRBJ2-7	TGTGCCAGCAGCTTACTAGCGGGAGGGCCCCACGAGCAGTACTTC	CASSLLAGGPHEQYF
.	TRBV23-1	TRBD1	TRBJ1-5	TGCGCCAGCAGTCAATCCAGGAGGGGGCGCGGGAGCAATCAGCCCCAGCATTTT	CASSQSRRGRGSNQPQHF
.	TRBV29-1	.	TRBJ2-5	TGCAGCCCGCGTATGATAATAGGGCGGGGGCCACCGATGGAGACCCAGTACTTC	CSPRMIIGRGPPMETQYF
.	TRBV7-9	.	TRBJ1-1	TGTGCCAGCAGCCCCGTAGTTTACGGGAACACTGAAGCTTTCTTT	CASSPVVYGNTEAFF
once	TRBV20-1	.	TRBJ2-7	TGCAGTGCTAGAGACTCCACCACCTACGAGCAGTACTTC	CSARDSTTYEQYF
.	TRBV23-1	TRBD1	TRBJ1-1	TGCGCCAGCAGTCACGGCGTCCGGGACAGGGGCGATGAAGCTTTCTTT	CASSHGVRDRGDEAFF
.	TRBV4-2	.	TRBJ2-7	TGTGCCAGCAGCCAAGGGACGGTTTTAGCCTACGAGCAGTACTTC	CASSQGTVLAYEQYF
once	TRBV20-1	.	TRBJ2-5	TGCAGTGCTTGGTATAATCGGCGGGACATCGGGGAGACCCAGTACTTC	CSAWYNRRDIGETQYF
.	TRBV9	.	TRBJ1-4	TGTGCCAGCAGCTCTCTTAATGAAAAACTGTTTTTT	CASSSLNEKLFF
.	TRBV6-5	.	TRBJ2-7	TGTGCCAGCAGTGCACCAGGGGTGTGGGACTACGAGCAGTACTTC	CASSAPGVWDYEQYF
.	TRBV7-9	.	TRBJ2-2	TGTGCCAGCAGCCACGGGGAGCTGTTTTTT	CASSHGELFF
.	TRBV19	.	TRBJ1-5	TGTGCCAGTAGTATTGGGCAGGGCGGCAATCAGCCCCAGCATTTT	CASSIGQGGNQPQHF
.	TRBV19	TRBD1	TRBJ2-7	TGTGCCAGTAGTCGTCCCCTCCGGGACAGTCCACCCTACGAGCAGTACTTC	CASSRPLRDSPPYEQYF